This TCR beta chain was obtained from a study of identical twins. This clonotype came up a few times. Its antigen is as yet unknown. The CDR3 runs 13 residues. CDR1 is SGHRS and CDR2 is YFSETQ in the germline V gene. With 5 bases removed from V and 7 bases from J, the gap between germline ends came to 16 bases. Findings of the study overall: Clonotypes of the beta chain that were abundant in cord blood carried fewer insertions (memory repertoires showed none).

MiXCR, applied by TCRdb to the 5' RACE reads, yields one record per CDR3 protein. Of 500,000 to 600,000 distinct CDR3 sequences listed, around 20% are singletons. Another study also made use of these data, one on T cells expressing NK-cell markers.

This clonotype originated in a woman between 18 and 29 years old in good health. What was sequenced was CD4+ T cells sorted from blood. The chain employs TRBV5-1 and TRBJ2-7; tentatively, D is TRBD1 (6 bases). CDR3 loop: CASSQDSWREQYF. DNA of the CDR3: TGCGCCAGCAGTCAGGACAGCTGGAGGGAGCAGTACTTC.